The rows below give T cell receptor beta chains drawn from one sample of a study of T cell responses to AZD1222 COVID-19 vaccine. Method: immunoSEQ multiplex PCR; TCRdb's copy keeps in-frame clones and lacks some. The repertoire holds roughly 96,000 clones, roughly 90% seen once, with about 12% in the top ten. Specimen: peripheral blood, collected 28 days after the second AZD1222 dose. These TCRs come from an adult who received the AZD1222 COVID-19 vaccine. CDR3s include the opening cysteine and the closing phenylalanine or tryptophan. Each record gives: clone size, J gene, D gene, V gene, CDR3 DNA, CDR3 protein. D genes are given only for firm matches. Not every row has a clone size; where given, it reads once, few, many or a size class.

>-|TRBJ2-5|-|TRBV5-1
TGCGCCAGCAGCTCCGGGTCAGAAGAGACCCAGTACTTC
CASSSGSEETQYF
>-|TRBJ2-1|-|TRBV6-2/TRBV6-3
TGTGCCAGCAGTTACCAGGGGCCGTCCCACGAGCAGTTCTTC
CASSYQGPSHEQFF
>-|TRBJ2-1|TRBD2|TRBV5-5
TGTGCCAGCAGCTTGAGTAGCGGGGGTTCCTACAATGAGCAGTTCTTC
CASSLSSGGSYNEQFF
>-|TRBJ1-6|TRBD1|TRBV7-9
TGTGCCAGCAGCTCTGGACAGGAAAATTCACCCCTCCACTTT
CASSSGQENSPLHF
>-|TRBJ1-5|-|TRBV9
TGTGCCAGCAGCGTAGAACCCGGCAATCAGCCCCAGCATTTT
CASSVEPGNQPQHF
>-|TRBJ1-6|TRBD1|TRBV5-1
TGCGCCAGCAGCTCGGTTAACAGGGGGCGGAATTCACCCCTCCACTTT
CASSSVNRGRNSPLHF
>once|TRBJ1-5|TRBD1|TRBV2
TGTGCCAGCAAAGGGACAGGTCCAGGACAGCCCCAGCATTTT
CASKGTGPGQPQHF
>-|TRBJ1-4|-|TRBV11-3
TGTGCCAGCAGCCTATACCCCGGGGCTAATGAAAAACTGTTTTTT
CASSLYPGANEKLFF
>-|TRBJ1-2|-|TRBV5-6
TGTGCCAGCAGCGACGGTCAGGGAATGAACTATGGCTACACCTTC
CASSDGQGMNYGYTF
>-|TRBJ2-3|TRBD2|TRBV9
TGTGCCAGCAGCGTAGTTAACGGGGGGGCAGGGGATACGCAGTATTTT
CASSVVNGGAGDTQYF
>-|TRBJ1-1|-|TRBV6-2/TRBV6-3
TGTGCCAGCAGTTTGGGCGTGACACTGACTGAAGCTTTCTTT
CASSLGVTLTEAFF
>-|TRBJ1-1|-|TRBV6-5
TGTGCCAGCAGCTACAGGAACACTGAAGCTTTCTTT
CASSYRNTEAFF
>once|TRBJ2-1|TRBD1|TRBV7-9
TGTGCCAGCAGCTTCTGGGGACAGGGGGGTTACAATGAGCAGTTCTTC
CASSFWGQGGYNEQFF
>once|TRBJ1-1|-|TRBV5-8
TGTGCCAGCAGCCTAATTGGGGGAAACACTGAAGCTTTCTTT
CASSLIGGNTEAFF
>-|TRBJ1-2|-|TRBV19
TGTGCCAGTAGTATATCCTTCGGGGATGGGCTCAACTATGGCTACACCTTC
CASSISFGDGLNYGYTF
>-|TRBJ2-1|TRBD2|TRBV9
TGTGCCAGCAGCGTAGGAACGGTGGCTAGCGGGAGCGTCTGGAATGAGCAGTTCTTC
CASSVGTVASGSVWNEQFF
>few|TRBJ1-1|-|TRBV7-7
TGTGCTAGCAGCTTTTCCGCCTACACTGAAGCTTTCTTT
CASSFSAYTEAFF
>-|TRBJ1-1|-|TRBV9
TGTGCCAGCAGCGTAGAGAGAATGAACACTGAAGCTTTCTTT
CASSVERMNTEAFF
>-|TRBJ2-3|TRBD2|TRBV28
TGTGCCAGCTTAGCGGGAGTGAGAACAGATACGCAGTATTTT
CASLAGVRTDTQYF
>-|TRBJ2-5|TRBD2|TRBV27
TGTGCCAGCAGTTTATGGGGTCCAGCGGGAGGGGAGGAGACCCAGTACTTC
CASSLWGPAGGEETQYF
>-|TRBJ2-2|-|TRBV7-3
TGTGCCAGCAGGTTCGGGTGGCCCAACACCGGGGAGCTGTTTTTT
CASRFGWPNTGELFF
>-|TRBJ1-6|-|TRBV28
TGTGCCAGCAGTTTTGACAGCTCCTATAATTCACCCCTCCACTTT
CASSFDSSYNSPLHF
>-|TRBJ1-1|-|TRBV12-3/TRBV12-4
TGTGCCAGCACCCGAGACAGCAACACTGAAGCTTTCTTT
CASTRDSNTEAFF
>-|TRBJ1-5|TRBD1|TRBV6-5
TGTGCCAGCAGTAACGACAGGGCTCATCAGCCCCAGCATTTT
CASSNDRAHQPQHF
>-|TRBJ2-7|-|TRBV7-2
TGTGCCAGCAGCTTAGGACCCGAGCAGTACTTC
CASSLGPEQYF
>-|TRBJ1-2|TRBD1|TRBV2
TGTGCCAGCAGCGGACAGGGGGACTATGGCTACACCTTC
CASSGQGDYGYTF
>-|TRBJ2-1|-|TRBV15
TGTACCACCAGCAGAGATAGGACACCGTTTTACAATGAGCAGTTCTTC
CTTSRDRTPFYNEQFF
>-|TRBJ2-7|-|TRBV11-3
TGTGCCAGCAGCGTGGGGGGTAAGGCCTACGAGCAGTACTTC
CASSVGGKAYEQYF
>-|TRBJ2-7|-|TRBV27
TGTGCCAGCAGTTTAATGGCCTCAAGCTCCTACGAGCAGTACTTC
CASSLMASSSYEQYF
>-|TRBJ2-1|TRBD2|TRBV3-1/TRBV3-2
TGTGCCAGCAGCCATGTAGCGGGAACGGATGAGCAGTTCTTC
CASSHVAGTDEQFF
>-|TRBJ1-5|-|TRBV19
TGTGCCAGTAGTATAGAGGGAGGGGAGGTTGGCAATCAGCCCCAGCATTTT
CASSIEGGEVGNQPQHF
>-|TRBJ2-1|-|TRBV7-9
TGTGCCAGCAGCTTCACGGGGTGGAGAACCTACAATGAGCAGTTCTTC
CASSFTGWRTYNEQFF
>-|TRBJ2-1|TRBD1|TRBV5-6
TGTGCCAGCAGCTTGGACGGACAGGGAAGATACGAGCAGTTCTTC
CASSLDGQGRYEQFF
>-|TRBJ1-2|TRBD1|TRBV4-1
TGCGCCAGCAGCCAAGGACAGGGATCTTATGGCTACACCTTC
CASSQGQGSYGYTF
>-|TRBJ1-5|TRBD1|TRBV6-5
TGTGCCAGCAGTTACTCCCCGACAGGGAATCAGCCCCAGCATTTT
CASSYSPTGNQPQHF
>-|TRBJ1-2|-|TRBV5-6
TGTGCCAGCACCTCAACAGGGACTGGCGGTGGCTACACCTTC
CASTSTGTGGGYTF
>-|TRBJ2-5|TRBD1|TRBV5-1
TGCGCCAGCAGCACAGGACAGGGGGGCGGAGAGACCCAGTACTTC
CASSTGQGGGETQYF
>-|TRBJ2-3|-|TRBV3-1/TRBV3-2
TGTGCCAGCAGCCAAAAACCGACAGATACGCAGTATTTT
CASSQKPTDTQYF
>-|TRBJ2-7|-|TRBV27
TGTGCCAGCAGTCCGGGGTCAACTTCCTTCGGCGAGCAGTACTTC
CASSPGSTSFGEQYF
>-|TRBJ1-2|-|TRBV6-5
TGTGCCAGCACCCTTCACCCGGTCTATGGCTACACCTTC
CASTLHPVYGYTF
>few|TRBJ1-6|-|TRBV28
TGTGCCAGCAGTCTTGATCCTAATTCACCCCTCCACTTT
CASSLDPNSPLHF
>-|TRBJ1-2|TRBD1|TRBV7-9
TGTGCCAGCAGCTTAGATCAGGGGGCCGATGGCTACACCTTC
CASSLDQGADGYTF
>-|TRBJ2-1|TRBD1|TRBV6-4
TGTGCCAGCAGTGATGCAGGGGGCTCCTACAATGAGCAGTTCTTC
CASSDAGGSYNEQFF
>-|TRBJ2-7|-|TRBV12-3/TRBV12-4
TGTGCCAGCAGTTTTAGGGACGAGCAGTACTTC
CASSFRDEQYF
>-|TRBJ2-2|TRBD2|TRBV6-5
TGTGCCAGCAGTTACACTAGCGGGGGGACCGGGGAGCTGTTTTTT
CASSYTSGGTGELFF
>-|TRBJ2-5|TRBD1|TRBV19
TGTGCCAGTAGTAGCCCAGACAGGGGGACAGGCGAGACCCAGTACTTC
CASSSPDRGTGETQYF
>-|TRBJ1-1|-|TRBV18
TGTGCCAGCTCACCAGGATGGGCGGAGGAAGCTTTCTTT
CASSPGWAEEAFF
>-|TRBJ1-2|-|TRBV7-9
TGTGCCAGCAGCTTAGCAGGGAATGATGGCTACACCTTC
CASSLAGNDGYTF
>-|TRBJ2-7|-|TRBV7-2
TGTGCCAGCAGCTTATCTCGGGGCACCTACGAGCAGTACTTC
CASSLSRGTYEQYF
>-|TRBJ2-3|-|TRBV12-5
TGTGCTAGTGGTTTGATCACAGATACGCAGTATTTT
CASGLITDTQYF
>-|TRBJ2-3|-|TRBV9
TGTGCCAGCAGCCCCGGCCCTTTTGAAGGGGCAGATACGCAGTATTTT
CASSPGPFEGADTQYF
>-|TRBJ1-2|-|TRBV19
TGTGCCAGTACCCAAGAGGCGGACTTTGGCTACACCTTC
CASTQEADFGYTF
>-|TRBJ2-7|-|TRBV11-1
TGTGCCAGCAGCTCAATGGGGTCTTGGTACGAGCAGTACTTC
CASSSMGSWYEQYF
>-|TRBJ2-3|-|TRBV4-1
TGCGCCAGCAGCCAAGTACCGACTGGCACAGATACGCAGTATTTT
CASSQVPTGTDTQYF
>-|TRBJ1-6|TRBD1|TRBV12-5
TGTGCTAGTGGTTTGTCCCGGGACAGGGGACTCCGTAATTCACCCCTCCACTTT
CASGLSRDRGLRNSPLHF
>-|TRBJ1-2|-|TRBV27
TGTGCCAGCAGTTTATTAGCAGGGGACTATGGCTACACCTTC
CASSLLAGDYGYTF
>-|TRBJ1-1|-|TRBV19
TGTGCCAGTAGTATTGGCAGTCGCATGAACACTGAAGCTTTCTTT
CASSIGSRMNTEAFF